This T cell receptor (beta chain) was identified during a study of blood T cells in healthy people across ages (dated by TCRdb to between 2014 and 2017). Looking at the study overall: Template switching captured roughly one uniquely barcoded TCR beta cDNA molecule per two T cells in model experiments. Using deep sequencing normalized with unique cDNA molecular identifiers, the study measured how TCR beta repertoire diversity changes with age. The donors were divided into four age groups: young (average approximately 16 years), middle-aged (around 41), aged (approximately 59) and long-lived (approximately 74). To avoid experimental bias, donors of different ages were randomly spread across the sequencing lanes. The study analyzed two additional independent replicas of 1 million unique cDNA reads from the same blood draw for two donors, one aged 18 to 29 and one aged 80 or older. Here is what the overall study found, with its caveats: Compared with the aged group, the long-lived group had more naive CD4+ T cells, fewer expanded clones and increased TCR diversity, suggesting age selection. Estimates of total diversity based on one million sequenced T cells were regarded as lower bounds and as underestimates. A strong correlation was found between observed TCR beta diversity and the percentage of naive T cells measured by flow cytometry. Because donor CMV infection status was unknown, age-related changes in expanded clonotypes were potentially confounded. Since profiling was done on bulk unsorted PBMCs, naive and antigen-experienced compartments could not be conclusively compared. Observed TCR beta diversity per million T cells fell roughly linearly with age, and a significant reduction was already apparent by age approximately 40.

This clonotype has ten or more counts. No cognate antigen has been identified for it. Nothing much larger sits one base from this clone, and base qualities are not available. The protocol used for the library was 5' RACE. The instrument was an Illumina HiSeq 2500. A second PCR of about 7 to 12 cycles was run with a J-beta primer mix and a sample-barcoded 5' primer. Each TCR beta cDNA molecule received a unique molecular identifier from a template-switch 5' adaptor carrying 12 random nucleotides. At least 2.5 million CDR3-containing paired-end reads were obtained from each sample. All of the RNA was converted into first-strand cDNA using the Mint cDNA synthesis kit, with a TRBC-specific oligonucleotide serving as the primer. All cDNA was treated with uracil-DNA glycosylase and then went through a first 18-cycle PCR with the universal primers M1SS and BC2_uni_R. In the paper's pipeline: Normalization of each sample was performed by random selection of 1 million high-quality reads, each carrying a distinct molecular identifier. Reads sharing molecular identifiers were discarded rather than binned into consensus sequences. MiTCR, run with a Q25 quality threshold and the strictest error-elimination algorithm, handled CDR3 identification, clonotype clustering and error correction. A nonparametric unseen species model with Euler transformation was used to estimate lower-bound total TCR beta diversity. TCRdb reprocessed the public reads (quality trimming at Q25 with fastp, clone calling with MiXCR) and kept in-frame beta chains. Each record represents a unique CDR3 protein, reported with the most common genes and DNA among its rows. The V and J calls come from TCRdb's annotation, not from the publication. Here the sample has some 1.6 million distinct CDR3 sequences; 34% occur a single time. 11% of the sample is taken by the ten largest.

The donors were roughly 40 Caucasian individuals from Russia, aged roughly 6 to 90 years, who were systemically healthy. Each donor gave ten milliliters of peripheral blood, drawn into EDTA-treated Vacutainer tubes. Ficoll-Paque density-gradient centrifugation was used to isolate PBMCs, with at least 6 million obtained per sample. Trizol reagent was used to extract total RNA from the PBMCs, yielding at least 6 micrograms per sample. For every donor, an aliquot of PBMCs went through flow cytometry to measure the percentages of naive CD45RAhigh/CD27high T cells. Sequenced sample: blood. The TCR comes from a woman aged 30 to 39 in good health.

The DNA reads as follows: TGTGCCAGCAGTCTCGGTCAGTCCAACACTGAAGCTTTCTTT. Its coded protein is CASSLGQSNTEAFF. Recombination linked TRBV7-6 to TRBJ1-1; too little of a D gene remains to name it. V sheds 6 bases and J sheds 2 bases, leaving 13 bases between their ends. From a lookup of the germline V gene, CDR1 and CDR2 are SGHVS and FNYEAQ. From its cysteine to its phenylalanine, the CDR3 spans 14 amino acids. The kept DNA is CDR3 alone, 42 bases in frame from the first base.